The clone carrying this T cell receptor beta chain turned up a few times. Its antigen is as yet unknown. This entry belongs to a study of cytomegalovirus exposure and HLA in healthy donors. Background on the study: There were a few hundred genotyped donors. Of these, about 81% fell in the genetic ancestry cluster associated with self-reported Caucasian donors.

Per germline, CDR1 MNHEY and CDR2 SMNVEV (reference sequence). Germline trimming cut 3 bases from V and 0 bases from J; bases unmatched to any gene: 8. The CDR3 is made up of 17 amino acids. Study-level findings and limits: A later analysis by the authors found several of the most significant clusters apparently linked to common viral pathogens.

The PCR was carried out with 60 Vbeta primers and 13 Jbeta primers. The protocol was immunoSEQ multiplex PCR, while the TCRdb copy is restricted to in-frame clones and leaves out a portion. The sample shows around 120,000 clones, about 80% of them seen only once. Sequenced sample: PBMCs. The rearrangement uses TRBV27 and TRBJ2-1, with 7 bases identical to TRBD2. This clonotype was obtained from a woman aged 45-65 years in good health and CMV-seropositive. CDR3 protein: CASSLAPGGHSYNEQFF. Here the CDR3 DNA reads TGTGCCAGCAGTTTGGCCCCGGGGGGTCACTCCTACAATGAGCAGTTCTTC.